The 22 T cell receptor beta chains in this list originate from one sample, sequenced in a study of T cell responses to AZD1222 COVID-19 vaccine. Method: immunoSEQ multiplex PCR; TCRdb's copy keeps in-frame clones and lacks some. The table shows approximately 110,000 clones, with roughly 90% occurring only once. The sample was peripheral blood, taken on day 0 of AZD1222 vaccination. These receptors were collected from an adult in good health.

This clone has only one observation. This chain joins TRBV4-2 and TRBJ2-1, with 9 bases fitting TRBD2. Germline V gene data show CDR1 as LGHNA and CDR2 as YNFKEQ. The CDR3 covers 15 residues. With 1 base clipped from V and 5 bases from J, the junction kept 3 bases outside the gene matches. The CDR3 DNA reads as TGTGCCAGCAGCCAAGCTTCTAGCGGGAACAATGAGCAGTTCTTC. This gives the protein CASSQASSGNNEQFF.

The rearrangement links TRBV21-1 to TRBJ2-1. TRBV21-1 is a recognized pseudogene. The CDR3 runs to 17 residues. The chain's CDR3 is CASSKRNGTGSYNEQFF. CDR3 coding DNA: TGTGCCAGCAGCAAAAGGAACGGGACGGGCTCCTACAATGAGCAGTTCTTC.

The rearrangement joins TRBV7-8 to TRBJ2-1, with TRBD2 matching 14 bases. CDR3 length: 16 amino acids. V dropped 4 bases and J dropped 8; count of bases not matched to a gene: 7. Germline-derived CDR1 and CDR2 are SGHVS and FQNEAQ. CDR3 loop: CASSSRGTSGSDEQFF. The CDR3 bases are TGTGCCAGCAGCTCCCGCGGGACTAGCGGGAGTGATGAGCAGTTCTTC. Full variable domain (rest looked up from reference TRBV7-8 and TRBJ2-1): GAGVSQSPRYKVAKRGQDVALRCDPISGHVSLFWYQQALGQGPEFLTYFQNEAQLDKSGLPSDRFFAERPEGSVSTLKIQRTQQEDSAVYLCASSSRGTSGSDEQFFGPGTRLTVL.

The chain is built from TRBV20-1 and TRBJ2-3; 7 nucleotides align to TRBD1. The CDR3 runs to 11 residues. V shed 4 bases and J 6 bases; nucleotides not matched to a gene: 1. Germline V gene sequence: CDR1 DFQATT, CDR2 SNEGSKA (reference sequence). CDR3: CSANRGDTQYF. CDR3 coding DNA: TGCAGTGCTAACAGGGGTGATACGCAGTATTTT.

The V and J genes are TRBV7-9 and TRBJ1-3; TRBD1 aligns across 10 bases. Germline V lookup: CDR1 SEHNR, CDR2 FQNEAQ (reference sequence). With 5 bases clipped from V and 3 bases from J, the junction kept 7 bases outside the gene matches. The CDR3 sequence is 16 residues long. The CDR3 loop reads CASSPLTGGYGNTIYF. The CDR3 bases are TGTGCCAGCAGCCCACTGACAGGGGGCTATGGAAACACCATATATTTT.

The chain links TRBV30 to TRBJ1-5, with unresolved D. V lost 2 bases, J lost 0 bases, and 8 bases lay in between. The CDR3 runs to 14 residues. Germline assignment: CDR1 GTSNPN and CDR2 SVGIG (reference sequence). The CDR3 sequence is CAWSRQHSNQPQHF. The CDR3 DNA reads TGTGCCTGGAGTCGACAACATAGCAATCAGCCCCAGCATTTT.

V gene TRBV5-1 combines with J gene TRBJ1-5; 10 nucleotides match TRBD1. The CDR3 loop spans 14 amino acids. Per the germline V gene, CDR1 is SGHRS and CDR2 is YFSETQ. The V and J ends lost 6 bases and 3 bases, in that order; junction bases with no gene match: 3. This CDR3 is CASTDRGVNQPQHF. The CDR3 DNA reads TGCGCCAGCACGGACAGGGGGGTCAATCAGCCCCAGCATTTT.

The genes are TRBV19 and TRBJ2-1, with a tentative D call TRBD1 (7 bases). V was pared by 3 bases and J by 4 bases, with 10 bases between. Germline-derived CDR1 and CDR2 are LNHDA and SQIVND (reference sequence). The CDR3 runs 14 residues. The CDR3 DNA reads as TGTGCCAGTAGTATGACAGGGAGGTACAATGAGCAGTTCTTC. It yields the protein CASSMTGRYNEQFF.

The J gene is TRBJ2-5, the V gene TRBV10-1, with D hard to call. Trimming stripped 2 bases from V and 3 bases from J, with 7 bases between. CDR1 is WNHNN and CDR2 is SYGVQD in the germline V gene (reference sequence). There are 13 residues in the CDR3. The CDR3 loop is CASSEMGKETQYF. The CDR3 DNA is TGCGCCAGCAGTGAGATGGGCAAAGAGACCCAGTACTTC.

The CDR3 region is CASSQGVRTETTIYF. CDR3 nucleotide sequence: TGTGCCAGCAGCCAAGGGGTTCGTACCGAGACCACCATATATTTT. The chain uses TRBV3-1 (or the pseudogene TRBV3-2) and TRBJ1-3, with no clear D. The CDR3 is 15 amino acids. V lost 1 base, J lost 9 bases, and 16 bases lay in between. Germline CDR1 reads LGHDT; CDR2 reads YNNKEL (reference sequence).

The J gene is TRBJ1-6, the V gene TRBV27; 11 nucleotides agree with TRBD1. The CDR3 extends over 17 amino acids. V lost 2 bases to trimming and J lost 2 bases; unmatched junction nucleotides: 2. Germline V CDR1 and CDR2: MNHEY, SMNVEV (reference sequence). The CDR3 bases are TGTGCCAGCAGTTTACCGGGACAGGGGGCCTATAATTCACCCCTCCACTTT. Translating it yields CASSLPGQGAYNSPLHF.

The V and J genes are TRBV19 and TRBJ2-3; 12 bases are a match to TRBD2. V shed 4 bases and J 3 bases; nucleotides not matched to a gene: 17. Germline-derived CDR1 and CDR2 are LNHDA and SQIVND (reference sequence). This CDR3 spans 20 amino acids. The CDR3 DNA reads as TGTGCCAGTAGTAAGGTTCGGACTAGCGGGATAGGCGTTCGTACAGATACGCAGTATTTT. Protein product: CASSKVRTSGIGVRTDTQYF.

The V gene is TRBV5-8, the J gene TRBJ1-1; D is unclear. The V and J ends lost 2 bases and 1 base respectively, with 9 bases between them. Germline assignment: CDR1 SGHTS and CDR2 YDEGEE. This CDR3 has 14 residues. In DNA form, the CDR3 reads TGTGCCAGCAGCTTCTCGCCAGCGAACACTGAAGCTTTCTTT. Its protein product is CASSFSPANTEAFF.

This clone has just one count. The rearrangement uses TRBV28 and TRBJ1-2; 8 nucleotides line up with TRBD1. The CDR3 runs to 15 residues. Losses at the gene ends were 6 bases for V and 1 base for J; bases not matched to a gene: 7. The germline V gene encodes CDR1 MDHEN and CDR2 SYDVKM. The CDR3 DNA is TGTGCCAGCAGCATAACAGGGGGATTTAACTATGGCTACACCTTC. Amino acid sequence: CASSITGGFNYGYTF.

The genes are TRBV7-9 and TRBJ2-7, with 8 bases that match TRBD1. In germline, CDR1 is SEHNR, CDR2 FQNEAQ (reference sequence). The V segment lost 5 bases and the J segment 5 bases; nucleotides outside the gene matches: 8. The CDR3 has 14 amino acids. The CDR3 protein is CASSGGQGNHEQYF. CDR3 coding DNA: TGTGCCAGCAGCGGAGGACAGGGTAACCACGAGCAGTACTTC.

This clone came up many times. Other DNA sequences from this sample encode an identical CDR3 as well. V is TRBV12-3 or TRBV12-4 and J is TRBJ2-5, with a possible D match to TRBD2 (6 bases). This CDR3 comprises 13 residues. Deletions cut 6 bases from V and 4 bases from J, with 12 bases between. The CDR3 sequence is CASSPAEGETQYF. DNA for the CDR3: TGTGCCAGCAGCCCAGCGGAGGGAGAGACCCAGTACTTC.

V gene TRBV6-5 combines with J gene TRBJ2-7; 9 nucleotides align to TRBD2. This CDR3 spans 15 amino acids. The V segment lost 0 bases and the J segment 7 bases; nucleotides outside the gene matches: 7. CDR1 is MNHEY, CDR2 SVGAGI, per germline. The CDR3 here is CASSYSAGGAGEQYF. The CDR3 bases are TGTGCCAGCAGTTACTCGGCGGGGGGGGCAGGAGAGCAGTACTTC.

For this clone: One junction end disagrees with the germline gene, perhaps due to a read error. CDR3 in amino acids: CASSQDYYNEQFF. The CDR3 DNA follows: TGTGCCAGTAGCCAAGATTACTACAATGAGCAGTTCTTC. The chain is built from TRBV4-2 and TRBJ2-1, with no clear D. The CDR3 contains 13 residues. Germline assignment: CDR1 LGHNA and CDR2 YNFKEQ.

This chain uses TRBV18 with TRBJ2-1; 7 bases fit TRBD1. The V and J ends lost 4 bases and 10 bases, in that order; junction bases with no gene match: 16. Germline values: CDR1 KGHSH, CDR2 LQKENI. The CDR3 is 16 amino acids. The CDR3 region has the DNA TGTGCCAGCTCACTTAGACAGGGTAGGTCGGTCGACGAGCAGTTCTTC. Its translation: CASSLRQGRSVDEQFF.

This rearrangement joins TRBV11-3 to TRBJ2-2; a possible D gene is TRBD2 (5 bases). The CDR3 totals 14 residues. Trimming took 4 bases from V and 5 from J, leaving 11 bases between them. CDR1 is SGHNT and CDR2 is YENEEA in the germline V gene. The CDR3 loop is CASSSPAETGELFF. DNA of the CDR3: TGTGCCAGCAGCTCCCCAGCGGAGACCGGGGAGCTGTTTTTT.

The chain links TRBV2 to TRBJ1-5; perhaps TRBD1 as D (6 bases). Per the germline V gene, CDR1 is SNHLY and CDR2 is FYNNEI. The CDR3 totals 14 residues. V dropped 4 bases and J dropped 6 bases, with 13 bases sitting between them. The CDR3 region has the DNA TGTGCCAGCAGTGGTGTCGACAGGAGTCAGCCCCAGCATTTT. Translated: CASSGVDRSQPQHF.

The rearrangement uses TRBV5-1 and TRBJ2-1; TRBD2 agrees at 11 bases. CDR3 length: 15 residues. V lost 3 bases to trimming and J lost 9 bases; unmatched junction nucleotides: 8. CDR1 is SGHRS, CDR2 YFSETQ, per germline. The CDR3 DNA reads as TGCGCCAGCAGCTCCGTTAGCGGGGGGGCCGCTGAGCAGTTCTTC. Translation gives CASSSVSGGAAEQFF.